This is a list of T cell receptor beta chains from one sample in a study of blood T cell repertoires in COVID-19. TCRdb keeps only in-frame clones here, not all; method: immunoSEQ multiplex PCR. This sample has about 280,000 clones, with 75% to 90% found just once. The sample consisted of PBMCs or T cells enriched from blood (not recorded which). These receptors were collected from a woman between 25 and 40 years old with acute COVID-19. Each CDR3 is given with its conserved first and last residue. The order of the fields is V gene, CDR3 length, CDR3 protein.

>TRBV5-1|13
CASREPTNEKLFF
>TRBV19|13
CASSITQGYEQYF
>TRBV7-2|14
CASSSDSRGDTQYF
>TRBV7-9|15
CASSSGRQGFTEAFF
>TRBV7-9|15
CASSRATSRTDTQYF
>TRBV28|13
CASSLRRQHEQYF
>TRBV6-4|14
CASPPGTLYNEQFF
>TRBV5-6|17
CASSLLRVTDNTGELFF
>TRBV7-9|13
CASSPRTSYEQYF
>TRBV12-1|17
CASSTTRGSSRIDTQYF
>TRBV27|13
CASTPTRADTQYF
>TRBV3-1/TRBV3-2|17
CASSQIAQRVSGNTIYF
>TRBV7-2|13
CASSLGGSGYAFF
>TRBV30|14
CAWNFPGGNNEQFF
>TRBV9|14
CASSAGGSGNTIYF
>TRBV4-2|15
CASSHLTGGDYEQYF
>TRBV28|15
CASSFDMTRSYEQYF
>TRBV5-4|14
CASSLRGSGNTIYF
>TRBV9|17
CASSVGTSTPGANVLTF
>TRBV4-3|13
CASSQSDSYEQYF
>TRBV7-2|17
CASSRPGLAVAKNIQYF
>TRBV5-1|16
CASSLAGGRSFNEQFF
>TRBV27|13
CASSLGTGFEAFF
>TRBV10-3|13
CANGGVGTDTQYF
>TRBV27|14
CASSPGVGSYEQYF
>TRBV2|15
CATSAGGTPGEKLFF
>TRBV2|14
CASRTTGPSGELFF
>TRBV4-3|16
CASSQDQGAGYYGQYF
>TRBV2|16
CASSLQGNSGANVLTF
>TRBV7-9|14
CASSLTSGGDTQYF
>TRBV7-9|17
CASSPTSGTGSTIIQYF
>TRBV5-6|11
CASSREETQYF
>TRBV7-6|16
CASRAASGSPHNEQFF
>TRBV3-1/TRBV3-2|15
CASSQAPLSGNTIYF
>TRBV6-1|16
CASSEILAGFTDTQYF
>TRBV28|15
CASSTPDSAYNEQFF
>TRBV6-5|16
CASSYSDSPTFYEQYF
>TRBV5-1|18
CASSLAWVGAGNQETQYF
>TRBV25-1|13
CASDPGGGYEQYF